This TCR beta chain was retrieved from a study of blood T cells in healthy people across ages. A sample-barcoded 5' primer and a J-beta primer mix were used in a second PCR of roughly 6 to 11 cycles. TCRdb re-analysed the 5' RACE reads in MiXCR, keeping a single row per CDR3 protein. The sample has roughly 550,000 distinct CDR3 sequences; about 24% are singletons. The CDR3 consists of 15 residues. V shed 2 bases and J shed 8 bases, with 16 bases lying between them. Germline values: CDR1 SEHNR, CDR2 FQNEAQ (reference sequence). The same data also went into a second study, on T cells of mothers and their children.

The chain joins TRBV7-9 to TRBJ2-1, with D hard to call. This receptor was taken from a boy aged 5-17 years in good health. The source material was blood. The chain's CDR3 is CASSLQDQGSHEQFF. CDR3 nucleotides: TGTGCCAGCAGCTTACAGGATCAAGGCAGCCATGAGCAGTTCTTC.